Sequencing of this T cell receptor (beta chain) was carried out in a study of blood T cell repertoires in COVID-19. Generated by immunoSEQ multiplex PCR, the TCRdb table keeps only in-frame clones and is missing some. Of more than 250,000 clones in the sample, over 75% were seen once. V was pared by 3 bases and J by 0 bases, with 9 bases between. Germline V gives CDR1 LGHNA, CDR2 YSLEER. The CDR3 consists of 15 residues. V gene TRBV4-3 combines with J gene TRBJ2-1, with TRBD2 as a possible D gene (5 bases). The TCR was taken from a man aged 50 or older with active or convalescent COVID-19. Sequencing input: peripheral blood. The chain's CDR3 is CASSQAGYSYNEQFF. The CDR3 DNA sequence: TGCGCCAGCAGCCAGGCGGGCTACTCCTACAATGAGCAGTTCTTC.